The 5 T cell receptor beta chains presented below share a single source sample, sequenced in a study of cytomegalovirus exposure and HLA in healthy donors. PCR amplification relied on 60 Vbeta primers (plus 13 Jbeta primers). Measured with immunoSEQ multiplex PCR; TCRdb has only the in-frame clones, and not every one. The data show around 140,000 clones, 75% to 80% seen once. The sequenced sample was PBMCs. Receptors were obtained from a young woman in good health and CMV-seropositive.

The V and J genes are TRBV28 and TRBJ1-1, with 9 bases identical to TRBD1. The length of the CDR3 is 15 residues. CDR1 MDHEN and CDR2 SYDVKM come from the germline V gene. V trimming: 3 bases; J trimming: 6 bases; junction bases outside the gene matches: 8. In DNA form, the CDR3 reads TGTGCCAGCAGTTTCCGGGACAGGGTATTCGCTGAAGCTTTCTTT. This codes for CASSFRDRVFAEAFF. Full variable domain (missing parts from reference TRBV28 and TRBJ1-1): DVKVTQSSRYLVKRTGEKVFLECVQDMDHENMFWYRQDPGLGLRLIYFSYDVKMKEKGDIPEGYSVSREKKERFSLILESASTNQTSMYLCASSFRDRVFAEAFFGQGTRLTVV.

The chain couples TRBV6-1 to TRBJ2-2; D is possibly TRBD1 (5 bases). The CDR3 loop spans 14 amino acids. The ends were cut back, 5 bases at V and 3 bases at J, with 10 bases in the middle. Germline values: CDR1 MNHNS, CDR2 SASEGT. For the CDR3, the DNA is TGTGCCAGCAGTCACACAGGCGACACCGGGGAGCTGTTTTTT. Translation gives CASSHTGDTGELFF.

V usage is TRBV9 and J usage is TRBJ2-1, with D perhaps matching TRBD1 (5 bases). The V end was cut by 0 bases, the J end by 9 bases, with 7 bases between. Per the germline V gene, CDR1 is SGDLS and CDR2 is YYNGEE. The CDR3 is 12 residues long. CDR3 region: CASSVDRGEQFF. In nucleotides, the CDR3 is TGTGCCAGCAGCGTAGATAGGGGTGAGCAGTTCTTC. The whole variable domain, filled in from reference TRBV9 and TRBJ2-1, reads DSGVTQTPKHLITATGQRVTLRCSPRSGDLSVYWYQQSLDQGLQFLIQYYNGEERAKGNILERFSAQQFPDLHSELNLSSLELGDSALYFCASSVDRGEQFFGPGTRLTVL.

The CDR3 is CASSDRDEKLFF. The DNA for the CDR3 is TGTGCCAGCAGTGACAGGGATGAAAAACTGTTTTTT. The chain recombines TRBV6-5 with TRBJ1-4; 7 bases align to TRBD1. Germline V gene data show CDR1 as MNHEY and CDR2 as SVGAGI. The V segment lost 5 bases and the J segment 6 bases; nucleotides outside the gene matches: 0. CDR3 length: 12 residues.

This chain uses TRBV9 with TRBJ2-7; 10 nucleotides align to TRBD2. The CDR3 is 16 amino acids. The germline V gene has CDR1 SGDLS and CDR2 YYNGEE. Unmatched junction bases numbered 12, after V lost 4 bases and J lost 5 bases. CDR3 in amino acids: CASSTASGGANHEQYF. CDR3 bases: TGTGCCAGCAGCACCGCCAGCGGGGGGGCGAACCACGAGCAGTACTTC. Complete variable domain (other parts from reference TRBV9 and TRBJ2-7): DSGVTQTPKHLITATGQRVTLRCSPRSGDLSVYWYQQSLDQGLQFLIQYYNGEERAKGNILERFSAQQFPDLHSELNLSSLELGDSALYFCASSTASGGANHEQYFGPGTRLTVT.